This T cell receptor beta chain was captured by sequencing in a study of cytomegalovirus exposure and HLA in healthy donors (dated by TCRdb to about 2017). About the full investigation: According to an earlier analysis of a few hundred of the donors, about 179 million T cells yielded over 90 million unique TCR beta sequences and about 280 Gb of sequence data. An early release that covered some 630 HLA-typed donors contained about 300 gigabases of sequencing data and tens of millions of unique TCR sequences. Across about 380 genotyped donors of the cohort, an average of about 200,000 unique TCR beta nucleotide sequences per donor were sequenced, and 15% to 20% of those sequences were non-productive. Donor age, sex, ethnicity and CMV serostatus were compiled together with the repertoire data. The study combined high-throughput TCR immunosequencing, statistical association of individual TCRs with disease status, and machine learning to predict cytomegalovirus infection status. In an earlier analysis of roughly 600 of the donors, high-throughput TCR beta sequencing was used to judge whether each TCR beta V gene segment behaved as functional or pseudogenic. The number of typed donors differed by locus: about 620-640 for A, B, C, DRB1 and DQB1; 522 for DQA1; some 590 for DPA1; and some 430 for DPB1. HLA typing included class I and class II loci at four-digit resolution. Every discovery cohort repertoire had been produced on one sequencing platform. The aim of the study was to test whether cataloging public T cell receptors could identify signatures of past pathogen exposure. Genome-wide SNP genotypes for about 65% of the 666 donors were used in a later genetic analysis, which treated that subset as a discovery cohort. The T cell repertoires of about 700 subjects were profiled by immunosequencing and related to cytomegalovirus serostatus. A separate validation cohort of about 110 different subjects was used in addition to the approximately 670-subject first cohort. Because of strong linkage in the cohort, five DR-DQ haplotypes were treated as single units for association and clustering. In a later analysis, previously published TCR beta repertoires from roughly 710 donors were re-analyzed and high-resolution HLA genotyping was added so that TCR occurrence patterns could be studied. Rather than using new phenotypic data, the later analysis identified candidate immune exposures from TCR beta sequences and from how often those sequences occurred across donors. Among the approximately 400 genotyped donors, about 85% belonged to the genetic ancestry cluster associated with self-reported Caucasian donors. Overall results and qualifications from the work: According to a later analysis, parvovirus B19, influenza, CMV and Epstein-Barr virus appeared linked to several top co-occurrence clusters. Over 15 rarely observed V segments, including chromosome 9 orphons, were excluded from the earlier analysis of about 610 of the donors because counts were too low. Immune exposure information for the cohort was limited to CMV serostatus. A total of 150 to 200 TCR beta chains were listed by the study as associated with cytomegalovirus. Roughly uniform sequencing depth across donors was assumed in presence/absence analyses, although this assumption may not hold. According to a later analysis, TCR association rates differed among HLA loci, with DRB1 alleles showing the most associated TCRs and HLA-C alleles showing the fewest. Linkage disequilibrium might explain the correlated functional status among segregating V segments, but an unknown experimental factor could not be ruled out. In a later genetic analysis, a missense DCLRE1C variant was associated with V-gene and J-gene trimming of TCR beta chains, and the association was replicated in an independent cohort. In a later analysis, some 18,000 TCR beta sequences were associated with specific HLA alleles at a false discovery rate of 0.05. When HLA alleles, especially DR and DQ, strongly co-occurred, TCR associations were difficult to assign to individual alleles. The 87-base-pair reads could not distinguish some IMGT-functional V segments, including TRBV6-2 and TRBV6-3, so those segments were excluded. In vitro tests confirmed that a few of the cytomegalovirus-associated TCR beta chains recognize cytomegalovirus antigens. The cohort was sequenced for TCR beta chains only, and without alpha or paired-chain data the features that could be detected were limited. HLA typing was unavailable for some donors at each locus, so association tests used only the typed subset. A further reported finding was that TCR beta sequences accurately predicted the HLA-A and HLA-B alleles for most subjects in the first cohort. The classifier was reported to diagnose cytomegalovirus status with high specificity and sensitivity in both the original and validation cohorts. Compared with the roughly 700-donor mean, donors in an Asian-associated ancestry cluster had fewer N-insertions in productive TCRs, according to a later genetic analysis. Most CMV-associated TCR beta chains appeared to be HLA-restricted in a later analysis, and the HLA associations seemed to be driven largely by CMV exposure. A cluster of highly shared sequence variants was judged likely to be a technical artifact of the sequencing pipeline. In a later analysis, HLA-associated TCR beta chains were found to be more clonally expanded and to have lower generation probabilities than equally common non-associated chains. According to the authors, the approach could potentially be generalized to other disease states and immunological phenotypes. Broadly in line with IMGT annotations, most TCR beta V segments showed up in productive rearrangements about 90% or about 30% of the time in an earlier analysis of roughly 590 of the donors. Most TCR sequences were observed very rarely across donors, whereas some public TCRs were present in many individuals.

Turning to this clone: This receptor's antigen is unknown. There are no base qualities to consult, and no much larger clone falls within one base.

Sequences SGHVS (CDR1) and FNYEAQ (CDR2) are obtained from the germline V gene. Here V drops 1 base and J drops 1 base, and the junction holds 7 bases not matched to any gene. The CDR3 covers 17 residues, taking in both the cysteine and the phenylalanine. The CDR3 DNA has 51 bases and is translated from base 1. Library construction relied on the immunoSEQ multiplex PCR assay. The multiplex PCR relied on a mix of 60 forward primers for TCR Vbeta segments and 13 reverse primers for TCR Jbeta segments. The CDR3 region of rearranged TCR beta genes was amplified from genomic DNA with a multiplex PCR assay. The amplified TCR beta libraries were sequenced on the Illumina HiSeq System as 87-base-pair reads. The paper's processing steps were these. In a later analysis, some 80 million unique TCR beta chains were counted across the 500 to 850 repertoires, and approximately 11 million of these chains were shared by at least two donors. Raw reads were error-corrected and collapsed into unique sequences by a nearest-neighbor algorithm in which closely related sequences were merged to remove PCR and sequencing errors. Alignment of CDR3 sequences to IMGT reference sequences was used to assign V, D and J gene segments. For a sequence to be retained, a match of at least six nucleotides was required to both a V gene segment and a J gene segment. Rearrangements were called productive when the CDR3 lacked stop codons and stayed in frame with V and J; all others were non-productive. CDR3 was defined by IMGT convention, running from the second conserved V-encoded cysteine to the conserved J-encoded phenylalanine. Sequences without an unambiguous match to a single V gene segment were excluded from the earlier analysis of about 600 of the donors. In an earlier analysis of more than 500 of the donors, a V segment was called functional when productive rearrangements were above 56.7%, and segregating when the standard deviation between donors exceeded 5%. A statistical classification framework was built to diagnose cytomegalovirus status from the catalog of TCR beta chain sequences. V and J gene assignment, in a later analysis, came from comparing TCR nucleotide sequences with IMGT/GENE-DB human TR gene sequences. A later analysis assigned CDR3 sequences and most-parsimonious VDJ recombination scenarios with the TCRdist pipeline. A later analysis defined each TCR beta chain by its CDR3 amino acid sequence plus V-gene family, and excluded reads lacking a unique V-gene family. A later analysis removed 550 to 650 highly shared, low-generation-probability nucleotide sequences to deal with suspected cross-contamination and a sequencing artifact. In a later analysis, a clonal expansion index for each public chain was calculated from normalized within-repertoire ranks of inferred template counts. In a later analysis, generation probabilities were computed using a VDJ recombination model fitted to out-of-frame rearrangements, and the results were checked against IGoR. In a later analysis, hypergeometric tests were used to score TCR-TCR, TCR-HLA and TCR-CMV co-occurrence, with a repertoire-size bias correction applied to TCR pairs. To estimate false discovery rates, a later analysis permuted the HLA or CMV assignments 20 times. A later analysis grouped co-occurring TCRs with DBSCAN, adding TCRdist sequence similarity when clustering within HLA-allele-positive subsets. Repertoires with fewer than 30,000 or more than 120,000 public chains, plus five repertoires with anomalous nucleotide sharing, were excluded from co-occurrence clustering. TCRdb retrieved this table from immuneACCESS and kept in-frame rearrangements only. Not all clones are present; in checked studies, unresolved V genes account for under half, and no reason is known for the remainder. The V and J calls and clone size come from that table; D and trimming were worked out from the DNA. The sample yields 200,000 or so clones; more than 65% were counted once. The ten largest clonotypes hold roughly 6% of the sample.

In total, roughly 670 healthy bone marrow donors made up the cohort. All cohort members were sampled while nominally healthy, although unrecorded immune exposures were likely present. The donor tested CMV seropositive and was one of the 289 seropositive cohort members. A peripheral blood sample was collected from each donor, and TCR beta sequencing was performed on peripheral blood mononuclear cells. The Qiagen DNeasy Blood Extraction Kit was used to extract genomic DNA from the blood cell samples. The source material was PBMCs. The clonotype originates from a woman younger than 45 in good health and CMV-seropositive. The chain couples TRBV7-6 to TRBJ2-1; 7 nucleotides in the junction match TRBD2. The CDR3 sequence is CASSLELGGGSYNEQFF. The DNA sequence is as follows: TGTGCCAGCAGCTTAGAACTAGGCGGGGGATCCTACAATGAGCAGTTCTTC. Reference TRBV7-6 and TRBJ2-1 proteins supply the regions before and after the CDR3; the full variable domain is: GAGVSQSPRYKVTKRGQDVALRCDPISGHVSLYWYRQALGQGPEFLTYFNYEAQQDKSGLPNDRFSAERPEGSISTLTIQRTEQRDSAMYRCASSLELGGGSYNEQFFGPGTRLTVL.